A selection of T cell receptor beta chains follows, all from one sample in a study of cytomegalovirus exposure and HLA in healthy donors. Using immunoSEQ multiplex PCR, the repertoire was profiled, and TCRdb retains in-frame clones only, with some absent. The sample records about 82,000 clones, 85% to 95% being singletons. Sequencing was done on a sample of PBMCs. Receptors were obtained from a man between 18 and 35 years old in good health and CMV-seronegative. CDR3s include the opening cysteine and the closing phenylalanine or tryptophan. Fields, in order: CDR3 protein, CDR3 DNA, clone size, V gene, J gene, D gene. The D gene is left open where the match is weak. Size is omitted from some rows. Given values are once, few, many or a class for expanded clones.

CDR3aa: CSAGRIDGYTF
CDR3nt: TGCAGCGCCGGGAGGATCGATGGCTACACCTTC
abundance: few
v_gene: TRBV29-1
j_gene: TRBJ1-2
d_gene: .

CDR3aa: CASSLRGESYNEQFF
CDR3nt: TGCGCCAGCAGCCTGCGGGGGGAATCCTACAATGAGCAGTTCTTC
abundance: .
v_gene: TRBV5-1
j_gene: TRBJ2-1
d_gene: TRBD2

CDR3aa: CASSVNSLGILAKNIQYF
CDR3nt: TGTGCCAGCAGTGTAAATAGCCTGGGTATTCTAGCCAAAAACATTCAGTACTTC
abundance: .
v_gene: TRBV2
j_gene: TRBJ2-4
d_gene: .

CDR3aa: CASSLERSASNYGYTF
CDR3nt: TGTGCCAGCAGCTTGGAACGCAGCGCGTCTAACTATGGCTACACCTTC
abundance: .
v_gene: TRBV5-8
j_gene: TRBJ1-2
d_gene: .

CDR3aa: CASSLARGGRNNEQFF
CDR3nt: TGCGCCAGCAGCTTGGCACGGGGGGGCCGAAACAATGAGCAGTTCTTC
abundance: .
v_gene: TRBV5-1
j_gene: TRBJ2-1
d_gene: TRBD2

CDR3aa: CAWRERGQTNQPQHF
CDR3nt: TGTGCCTGGAGGGAGAGGGGACAAACCAATCAGCCCCAGCATTTT
abundance: .
v_gene: TRBV30
j_gene: TRBJ1-5
d_gene: .

CDR3aa: CASSLARGMGAFF
CDR3nt: TGTGCCAGCAGCTTAGCCAGGGGCATGGGCGCTTTCTTT
abundance: .
v_gene: TRBV11-2
j_gene: TRBJ1-1
d_gene: .

CDR3aa: CASSQLTGEEAFF
CDR3nt: TGTGCCAGCAGCCAACTGACAGGCGAGGAGGCTTTCTTT
abundance: few
v_gene: TRBV14
j_gene: TRBJ1-1
d_gene: .

CDR3aa: CASSYSGGETEAFF
CDR3nt: TGTGCCAGCAGTTACTCAGGGGGAGAAACTGAAGCTTTCTTT
abundance: .
v_gene: TRBV6-5
j_gene: TRBJ1-1
d_gene: .

CDR3aa: CASSLVGRTAEAFF
CDR3nt: TGCGCCAGCAGCTTGGTTGGCAGGACAGCTGAAGCTTTCTTT
abundance: once
v_gene: TRBV5-1
j_gene: TRBJ1-1
d_gene: .

CDR3aa: CASSHIRRSNEQFF
CDR3nt: TGTGCCAGCAGCCACATTAGGCGGAGCAATGAGCAGTTCTTC
abundance: once
v_gene: TRBV28
j_gene: TRBJ2-1
d_gene: .

CDR3aa: CASSLDRREGYTF
CDR3nt: TGCGCCAGCAGCTTGGACAGGCGGGAGGGCTACACCTTC
abundance: .
v_gene: TRBV5-1
j_gene: TRBJ1-2
d_gene: .

CDR3aa: CASSPRLNYGYTF
CDR3nt: TGCGCCAGCAGCCCACGGTTGAACTATGGCTACACCTTC
abundance: .
v_gene: TRBV5-1
j_gene: TRBJ1-2
d_gene: .

CDR3aa: CAGDSANTGELFF
CDR3nt: TGTGCCGGGGACAGCGCGAACACCGGGGAGCTGTTTTTT
abundance: .
v_gene: TRBV30
j_gene: TRBJ2-2
d_gene: TRBD1

CDR3aa: CASIRTGSSYEQYF
CDR3nt: TGTGCCAGCATTAGGACAGGGAGCTCCTACGAGCAGTACTTC
abundance: .
v_gene: TRBV6-5
j_gene: TRBJ2-7
d_gene: TRBD1

CDR3aa: CASSPYDSNTEAFF
CDR3nt: TGTGCCAGCAGCCCTTATGACAGCAACACTGAAGCTTTCTTT
abundance: .
v_gene: TRBV11-3
j_gene: TRBJ1-1
d_gene: .

CDR3aa: CASSLATGDPNYGYTF
CDR3nt: TGTGCCAGCAGCTTAGCTACAGGGGACCCTAACTATGGCTACACCTTC
abundance: .
v_gene: TRBV7-9
j_gene: TRBJ1-2
d_gene: TRBD1

CDR3aa: CASAESSGNTIYF
CDR3nt: TGTGCCAGCGCGGAGAGCTCTGGAAACACCATATATTTT
abundance: .
v_gene: TRBV6-4
j_gene: TRBJ1-3
d_gene: .

CDR3aa: CASSDSDRAEQYF
CDR3nt: TGTGCCAGCAGTGACTCGGACAGGGCCGAGCAGTACTTC
abundance: .
v_gene: TRBV6-4
j_gene: TRBJ2-7
d_gene: TRBD1

CDR3aa: CASSQGSSEWPTNEQFF
CDR3nt: TGCGCCAGCAGCCAAGGGAGTAGCGAGTGGCCAACCAATGAGCAGTTCTTC
abundance: .
v_gene: TRBV4-3
j_gene: TRBJ2-1
d_gene: .

CDR3aa: CASSLQGANYGYTF
CDR3nt: TGTGCCAGCAGCTTACAGGGGGCTAACTATGGCTACACCTTC
abundance: .
v_gene: TRBV7-9
j_gene: TRBJ1-2
d_gene: TRBD1

CDR3aa: CASSLTGEQYF
CDR3nt: TGTGCCAGCAGCTTAACCGGCGAGCAGTACTTC
abundance: .
v_gene: TRBV11-2
j_gene: TRBJ2-7
d_gene: .

CDR3aa: CASSSSREVVKGYTF
CDR3nt: TGTGCCAGCTCATCATCCCGGGAGGTCGTGAAGGGCTACACCTTC
abundance: few
v_gene: TRBV18
j_gene: TRBJ1-2
d_gene: .

CDR3aa: CASSFSGFSYNEQFF
CDR3nt: TGTGCCAGCAGCTTCTCGGGTTTCTCCTACAATGAGCAGTTCTTC
abundance: .
v_gene: TRBV5-6
j_gene: TRBJ2-1
d_gene: .

CDR3aa: CASREGGRTDTQYF
CDR3nt: TGCGCCAGCCGTGAGGGCGGTCGCACAGATACGCAGTATTTT
abundance: .
v_gene: TRBV5-1
j_gene: TRBJ2-3
d_gene: .

CDR3aa: CASSLVSGNTGELFF
CDR3nt: TGTGCCAGCAGCTTAGTGTCAGGGAACACCGGGGAGCTGTTTTTT
abundance: .
v_gene: TRBV7-2
j_gene: TRBJ2-2
d_gene: .

CDR3aa: CATMRYTDTQYF
CDR3nt: TGTGCCACCATGAGGTACACAGATACGCAGTATTTT
abundance: .
v_gene: TRBV28
j_gene: TRBJ2-3
d_gene: .

CDR3aa: CASSQSVGQGEDTEAFF
CDR3nt: TGCGCCAGCAGCCAATCTGTGGGACAGGGGGAAGACACTGAAGCTTTCTTT
abundance: few
v_gene: TRBV4-1
j_gene: TRBJ1-1
d_gene: TRBD1

CDR3aa: CASSPRGYSNQPQHF
CDR3nt: TGTGCCAGCAGTCCAAGGGGATATAGCAATCAGCCCCAGCATTTT
abundance: .
v_gene: TRBV27
j_gene: TRBJ1-5
d_gene: .

CDR3aa: CASSLRLDISQQYF
CDR3nt: TGTGCCAGCAGCTTAAGACTAGATATATCTCAGCAGTACTTC
abundance: .
v_gene: TRBV11-2
j_gene: TRBJ2-7
d_gene: .

CDR3aa: CASKLAGSASIETQYF
CDR3nt: TGTGCCAGCAAACTAGCGGGTTCGGCATCTATTGAGACCCAGTACTTC
abundance: .
v_gene: TRBV25-1
j_gene: TRBJ2-5
d_gene: TRBD2

CDR3aa: CASSLGTGGPNYGYTF
CDR3nt: TGTGCCAGCAGCCTCGGGACAGGGGGCCCTAACTATGGCTACACCTTC
abundance: .
v_gene: TRBV7-2
j_gene: TRBJ1-2
d_gene: TRBD1

CDR3aa: CASSSGLRETQYF
CDR3nt: TGTGCCAGCAGTTCTGGACTCCGGGAGACCCAGTACTTC
abundance: .
v_gene: TRBV28
j_gene: TRBJ2-5
d_gene: .

CDR3aa: CASSRQGNTEAFF
CDR3nt: TGTGCCAGTAGTAGGCAGGGGAACACTGAAGCTTTCTTT
abundance: .
v_gene: TRBV19
j_gene: TRBJ1-1
d_gene: .

CDR3aa: CASSSGRASTNEKLFF
CDR3nt: TGTGCCAGCAGCTCTGGGCGGGCCTCAACTAATGAAAAACTGTTTTTT
abundance: .
v_gene: TRBV5-6
j_gene: TRBJ1-4
d_gene: .

CDR3aa: CASSSSGGQGIYEQYF
CDR3nt: TGTGCCAGCAGCTCGAGCGGGGGACAGGGGATCTACGAGCAGTACTTC
abundance: once
v_gene: TRBV5-4
j_gene: TRBJ2-7
d_gene: TRBD1

CDR3aa: CASSDTSGGALEQFF
CDR3nt: TGTGCCAGCAGTGACACTAGCGGGGGGGCCCTCGAGCAGTTCTTC
abundance: .
v_gene: TRBV6-1
j_gene: TRBJ2-1
d_gene: TRBD2

CDR3aa: CASSQEAGWGNTIYF
CDR3nt: TGTGCCAGCAGCCAAGAAGCGGGCTGGGGAAACACCATATATTTT
abundance: .
v_gene: TRBV4-2
j_gene: TRBJ1-3
d_gene: .

CDR3aa: CASSPELAGGPYTQYF
CDR3nt: TGTGCCAGCTCACCCGAGCTAGCGGGAGGGCCTTATACGCAGTATTTT
abundance: .
v_gene: TRBV18
j_gene: TRBJ2-3
d_gene: TRBD2

CDR3aa: CASSRDRATNYGYTF
CDR3nt: TGTGCCAGCAGCCGAGACAGGGCGACTAACTATGGCTACACCTTC
abundance: .
v_gene: TRBV14
j_gene: TRBJ1-2
d_gene: TRBD1

CDR3aa: CASSVDARRDNEQFF
CDR3nt: TGTGCCAGCAGCGTAGACGCCAGACGGGACAATGAGCAGTTCTTC
abundance: .
v_gene: TRBV9
j_gene: TRBJ2-1
d_gene: .

CDR3aa: CASSRGQGAPNEKLFF
CDR3nt: TGTGCCAGCAGCCGCGGACAGGGGGCACCGAATGAAAAACTGTTTTTT
abundance: .
v_gene: TRBV5-4
j_gene: TRBJ1-4
d_gene: TRBD1

CDR3aa: CASSDTSVEQYF
CDR3nt: TGTGCCAGCAGTGATACGTCGGTCGAGCAGTACTTC
abundance: .
v_gene: TRBV2
j_gene: TRBJ2-7
d_gene: .

CDR3aa: CAWSVGTDKYSNQPQHF
CDR3nt: TGTGCCTGGAGTGTCGGGACAGATAAATATAGCAATCAGCCCCAGCATTTT
abundance: once
v_gene: TRBV30
j_gene: TRBJ1-5
d_gene: TRBD1